This T cell receptor beta chain was found in a study of blood T cell repertoires in COVID-19. Across the whole study: From T cells, B-cell-depleted T cells, or PBMCs came the material, which was cDNA or gDNA.

This clone has a handful of counts. The V and J ends lost 5 bases and 2 bases respectively, with 13 bases between them. The CDR3 sequence is 15 residues long. CDR1 and CDR2 (germline): LGHDT, YNNKEL (reference sequence). In the original analysis: Nucleated cell counts were estimated from reference gene primer amplification. TCRdb keeps only in-frame clones here, not all; method: immunoSEQ multiplex PCR. The DNA gave D and trimming, while V, J and clone size come from that table. This sample has roughly 67,000 clones, with roughly 86% found just once. The TCR sequence derives from a man in his fifties with acute or convalescent COVID-19. The J gene is TRBJ1-5, the V gene TRBV3-1 (or the pseudogene TRBV3-2); D call uncertain. The sample taken for sequencing was peripheral blood. The CDR3 coding sequence is TGTGCCAGCAGCAGTGGAGGCCCTGGCAATCAGCCCCAGCATTTT. This codes for CASSSGGPGNQPQHF.